This paragraph reports one T cell receptor beta chain. The data were taken from a study of blood T cell repertoires in COVID-19. About the research overall: Acute and convalescent COVID-19 samples came from the United States, Italy and Spain. Sources were T cells, B-cell-depleted T cells, or PBMCs; the material itself was cDNA or gDNA.

As processed by the authors: Amplification from reference gene primers served as the basis for estimated nucleated cell counts. TCRdb's table, derived via immunoSEQ multiplex PCR, lists solely in-frame clones and lacks some. The V and J calls and the clone size are those of that table, but D and trimming were determined from the DNA. Of 210,000 or so clones listed, 83% are singletons. The clonotype comes from a man in his fifties with active or convalescent COVID-19. The sample was peripheral blood.

The CDR3 spells CASSGGGPYNEQFF. The CDR3 nucleotides read TGTGCCAGCAGTGGGGGGGGCCCCTACAATGAGCAGTTCTTC. The rearrangement links TRBV25-1 to TRBJ2-1; possibly TRBD2 for D (7 bases). The germline V gene encodes CDR1 MGHDK and CDR2 SYGVNS. The CDR3 totals 14 residues. V gave up 4 bases and J gave up 2 bases, with 9 bases separating them.